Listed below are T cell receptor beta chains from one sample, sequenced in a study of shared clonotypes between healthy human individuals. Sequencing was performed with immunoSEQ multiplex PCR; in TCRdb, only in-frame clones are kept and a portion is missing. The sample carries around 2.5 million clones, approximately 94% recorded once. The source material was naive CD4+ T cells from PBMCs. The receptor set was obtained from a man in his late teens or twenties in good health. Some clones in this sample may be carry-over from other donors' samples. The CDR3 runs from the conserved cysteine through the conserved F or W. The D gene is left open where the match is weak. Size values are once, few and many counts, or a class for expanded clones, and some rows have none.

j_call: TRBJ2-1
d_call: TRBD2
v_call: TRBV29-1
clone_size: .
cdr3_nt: TGCAGCGTCGTAGCGGGAGGGCCGTACAATGAGCAGTTCTTC
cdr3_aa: CSVVAGGPYNEQFF

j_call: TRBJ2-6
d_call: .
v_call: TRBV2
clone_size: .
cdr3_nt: TGTGCCAGCAATGGAGGACTCTCTGGGGCCAACGTCCTGACTTTC
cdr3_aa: CASNGGLSGANVLTF

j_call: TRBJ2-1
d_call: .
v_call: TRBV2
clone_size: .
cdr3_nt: TGTGCCAGCAGTGGAGGACGGAACGCGAAGTTCTTC
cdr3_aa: CASSGGRNAKFF

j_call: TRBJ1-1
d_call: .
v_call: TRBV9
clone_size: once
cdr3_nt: TGTGCCAGCAGCGTTGGGGCCGGCACTGAAGCTTTCTTT
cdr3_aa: CASSVGAGTEAFF

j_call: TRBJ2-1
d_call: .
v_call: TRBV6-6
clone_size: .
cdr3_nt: TGTGCCAGCAGTTACCTTTCGAGCTCCTACAATGAGCAGTTCTTC
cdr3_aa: CASSYLSSSYNEQFF

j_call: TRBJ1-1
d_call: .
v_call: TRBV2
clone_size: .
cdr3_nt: TGTGCCAGCAGAGACCCAAACACTGAAGCTTTCTTT
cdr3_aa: CASRDPNTEAFF

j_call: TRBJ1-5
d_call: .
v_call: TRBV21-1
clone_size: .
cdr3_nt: TGTGCCAGCAGCAAAAGGGGGCTCGCGGCCCAGCATTTT
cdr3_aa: CASSKRGLAAQHF

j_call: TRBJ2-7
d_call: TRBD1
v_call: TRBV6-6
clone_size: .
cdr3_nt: TGTGCCAGCAGTTACGGGACAGGGGTCTACGAGCAGTACTTC
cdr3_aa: CASSYGTGVYEQYF

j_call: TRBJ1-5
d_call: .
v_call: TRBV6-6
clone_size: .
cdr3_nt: TGTGCCAGCAGTCACGGGACACTTAGCAATCAGCCCCAGCATTTT
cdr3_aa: CASSHGTLSNQPQHF

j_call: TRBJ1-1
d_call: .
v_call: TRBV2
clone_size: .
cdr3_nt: TGTGCCAGCAGTGAGCGGCGGGACACTGAAGCTTTCTTT
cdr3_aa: CASSERRDTEAFF

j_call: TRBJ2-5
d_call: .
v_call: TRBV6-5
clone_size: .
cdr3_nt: TGTGCCAGCGCCACCCGAGGGGTGGAGACCCAGTACTTC
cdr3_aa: CASATRGVETQYF

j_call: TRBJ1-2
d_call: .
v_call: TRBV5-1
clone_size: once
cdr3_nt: TGCGCCAGCAGCATAGAAACAGGGAGCTACTATGGCTACACCTTC
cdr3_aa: CASSIETGSYYGYTF

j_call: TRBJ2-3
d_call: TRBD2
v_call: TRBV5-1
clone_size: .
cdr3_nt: TGCGCCAGCAGCCACGGAAATGTAGCGGGACCTAGCACAGATACGCAGTATTTT
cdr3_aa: CASSHGNVAGPSTDTQYF

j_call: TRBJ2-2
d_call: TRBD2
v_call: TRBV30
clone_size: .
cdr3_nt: TGTGCCTGGAGTGGGACTAGCGGGGGGAACACCGGGGAGCTGTTTTTT
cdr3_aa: CAWSGTSGGNTGELFF

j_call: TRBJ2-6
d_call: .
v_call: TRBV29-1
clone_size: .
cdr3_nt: TGCAGCGTTGATGGTGCAGCCGGGGCCAACGTCCTGACTTTC
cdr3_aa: CSVDGAAGANVLTF

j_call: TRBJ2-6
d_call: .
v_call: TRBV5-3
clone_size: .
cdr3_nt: TGTGCCAGAAGCTTGTATTATAAGGGGACTGGGGCCAACGTCCTGACTTTC
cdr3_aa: CARSLYYKGTGANVLTF

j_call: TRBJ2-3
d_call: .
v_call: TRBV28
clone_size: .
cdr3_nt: TGTGCCAGCAGTTTAGGGACATTAGGTAGGGATACGCAGTATTTT
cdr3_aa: CASSLGTLGRDTQYF